This TCR beta chain was sequenced during a study of vaccination effects on CD4 cells after COVID-19. The wider study: Vaccination of participants consisted of two doses of either the BNT162b2 or mRNA-1273 vaccine.

Points from the study as a whole: The study had few convalescent patients and no early post-infection timepoints.

In this sample, this clone turned up once. As yet, its antigen is unknown. Germline V gives CDR1 SGHNT, CDR2 YYREEE (reference sequence). J gave up 8 bases and V 1 base, and 9 bases lay outside the gene matches. The CDR3 covers 16 residues. Measured with immunoSEQ multiplex PCR; TCRdb has only the in-frame clones, and not every one. The sample contains tens of thousands of clones, under 85% of which appear only once. The culture ran for approximately 11 days before CD4+ T cells were isolated. The chain combines TRBV5-4 with TRBJ2-2; TRBD1 aligns across 9 bases. This specimen was CD4+ T cells from PBMCs cultured without peptide, taken before COVID-19 vaccination. This TCR came from a human donor who received a COVID-19 vaccine. The DNA for the CDR3 is TGTGCCAGCAGCTTGACGGGGACAGGGAAGACGGGGGAGCTGTTTTTT. This sequence encodes CASSLTGTGKTGELFF.